Below are 6 T cell receptor beta chains sequenced from a single sample in a study of blood T cells in healthy people across ages. A second PCR, run for roughly 7 to 12 cycles, used a sample-barcoded 5' primer plus a J-beta primer mix. Each CDR3 protein gets one entry after TCRdb re-called the 5' RACE reads with MiXCR. Of approximately 800,000 distinct CDR3 sequences in the sample, 53% were seen once. Sequenced material: blood. The origin of the receptors is a man older than 75 in good health.

The rearrangement joins TRBV3-1 to TRBJ2-1; no firm D call. Germline values: CDR1 LGHDT, CDR2 YNNKEL (reference sequence). The germline V and J ends were trimmed by 1 base and 5 bases, with 12 bases remaining between them. The CDR3 is 15 amino acids. The CDR3 coding sequence is TGTGCCAGCAGCCAAGTGGAAGGGTTGGACAATGAGCAGTTCTTC. Amino acids: CASSQVEGLDNEQFF.

This clonotype was picked up a small number of times. The gene calls are TRBV5-1 and TRBJ2-1, with D possibly being TRBD2 (6 bases). The CDR3 sequence is 15 residues long. Between the trimmed V and J ends, which lost 6 bases and 2 bases, there was a span of 15 bases. CDR1 is SGHRS and CDR2 is YFSETQ in the germline V gene. CDR3 protein: CASNRDSQTYNEQFF. In nucleotides, the CDR3 is TGCGCCAGCAACCGGGACTCCCAAACCTACAATGAGCAGTTCTTC.

This clonotype appeared once. This chain uses TRBV4-2 with TRBJ1-1; 7 bases map to TRBD1. The V gene end was trimmed by 1 base and the J gene end by 8 bases; junction bases not matched to a gene: 4. The germline gives CDR1 LGHNA, CDR2 YNFKEQ. CDR3 length: 13 residues. The DNA of the CDR3 is TGTGCCAGCAGCCAAGGAGGGGGCGGAGAAGCTTTCTTT. Protein product: CASSQGGGGEAFF.

This chain connects TRBV21-1 to TRBJ2-4; the D call of TRBD2 is as the table states it, not checked on the DNA. TRBV21-1 is an annotated pseudogene. This CDR3 region has 15 residues. The DNA for the CDR3 is TGTGCCAGCAGGGAGGGACTAGCGGGAGACTGCATTCAGTACTTC. This sequence encodes CASREGLAGDCIQYF.

The rearrangement links TRBV10-3 to TRBJ2-1, with a possible D match to TRBD2 (5 bases). Germline CDR1 ENHRY, CDR2 SYGVKD. Trimming cost V 2 bases and J 10 bases, with 12 bases left between them. The CDR3 extends over 13 amino acids. The CDR3 spells CAISEPTQREQFF. In nucleotides, the CDR3 is TGTGCCATCAGTGAGCCGACCCAGCGGGAGCAGTTCTTC.

This clonotype was recorded at least ten times. V usage is TRBV11-2 and J usage is TRBJ2-1; TRBD2 matches 11 bases. Germline assignment: CDR1 SGHAT and CDR2 FQNNGV. This CDR3 has 18 amino acids. V dropped 0 bases and J dropped 9; count of bases not matched to a gene: 13. The CDR3 reads CASSLDQTSGRTSLEQFF. The CDR3 DNA follows: TGTGCCAGCAGCTTAGATCAAACTAGCGGGAGAACCTCACTTGAGCAGTTCTTC.